This TCR beta chain was profiled in a study of blood T cell repertoires in COVID-19. Study-wide background: Acute-phase and convalescent COVID-19 samples originated in the United States, Italy and Spain.

Germline lookup yields CDR1 SGHVS and CDR2 FNYEAQ. The V gene lost 1 base and the J gene lost 2 bases, with 9 bases spanning the gap. CDR3 size: 15 residues. How the authors handled the data: Reference gene primer amplification gave estimated nucleated cell counts. Libraries were prepared by immunoSEQ multiplex PCR; TCRdb keeps only in-frame clonotypes and omits some of them. Clone size and the V and J calls come from that table; the DNA yielded D and trimming. Of approximately 81,000 clones listed, around 80% are singletons. The specimen was peripheral blood. This sequence joins TRBV7-6 and TRBJ1-3; D possibly corresponds to TRBD1 (6 bases). This clonotype originated in a human donor in a cohort sampled during active COVID-19. This chain's CDR3 is CASSLGKGAGNTIYF. The CDR3 nucleotides read TGTGCCAGCAGCTTAGGGAAGGGGGCTGGAAACACCATATATTTT. Full variable domain (rest looked up from reference TRBV7-6 and TRBJ1-3): GAGVSQSPRYKVTKRGQDVALRCDPISGHVSLYWYRQALGQGPEFLTYFNYEAQQDKSGLPNDRFSAERPEGSISTLTIQRTEQRDSAMYRCASSLGKGAGNTIYFGEGSWLTVV.